These 2 T cell receptor beta chains share one sample of origin, sequenced in a study of T cells after yellow fever vaccination. TCRdb re-called the 5' RACE reads through MiXCR, storing one row per CDR3 protein. Of under 55,000 distinct CDR3 sequences detected, about 6.3% appear once; the ten largest clones hold approximately 24%. The specimen comprised CD8+ T cells not binding an NS4B(214-222) dextramer, sorted from PBMCs, sampled more than 40 days after the first yellow fever vaccination. Source of these receptors: a young man who received the YFV17D yellow fever vaccine.

The V gene is TRBV10-3, the J gene TRBJ1-2; D perhaps matches TRBD1 (5 bases). The CDR3 contains 15 residues. Trimming took off 5 bases at V and 1 base at J, with 14 bases between the two ends. The germline CDR1 and CDR2 sequences are ENHRY and SYGVKD. Here the CDR3 DNA reads TGTGCCATCAGTCCCACCGGGACTCTTAACTATGGCTACACCTTC. Protein: CAISPTGTLNYGYTF.

This clonotype was detected a few times. The chain is built from TRBV7-8 and TRBJ2-7; D possibly corresponds to TRBD2 (5 bases). Germline V lookup: CDR1 SGHVS, CDR2 FQNEAQ. Trimming stripped 5 bases from V and 7 bases from J, with 12 bases between. The CDR3 consists of 12 residues. The CDR3 coding sequence is TGTGCCAGCAGCGACGAGGGTCGTGAGCAGTACTTC. This gives the protein CASSDEGREQYF.